These T cell receptor beta chains were read from a single sample in a study of blood T cell repertoires in COVID-19. The protocol was immunoSEQ multiplex PCR, while the TCRdb copy is restricted to in-frame clones and leaves out a portion. The sample consists of 300,000 to 450,000 clones, 85% of them appearing once. The sequenced material came from peripheral blood. The receptors come from a woman aged 18-29 years with acute or convalescent COVID-19. Both conserved end residues are part of each CDR3. A D gene is named only where the DNA matches it firmly. Size is omitted from some rows. Given values are once, few, many or a class for expanded clones.

V gene	D gene	J gene	clone size	CDR3 protein	CDR3 DNA
TRBV2	.	TRBJ2-7	.	CASSDYATLAEAEQYF	TGTGCCAGCAGTGACTATGCGACACTAGCAGAAGCCGAGCAGTACTTC
TRBV19	TRBD2	TRBJ2-7	.	CASSSRGGLKTYEQYF	TGTGCCAGTAGTTCCCGGGGGGGACTGAAAACCTACGAGCAGTACTTC
TRBV6-4	TRBD1	TRBJ1-1	.	CASSPGTGPLNTEAFF	TGTGCCAGCAGTCCCGGGACAGGGCCGCTGAACACTGAAGCTTTCTTT
TRBV12-5	.	TRBJ1-2	.	CASGHSGTLIRSNYGYTF	TGTGCTAGTGGCCACTCCGGGACACTAATTCGTTCCAACTATGGCTACACCTTC
TRBV7-3	.	TRBJ2-3	.	CAPLVAPRDTQYF	TGTGCCCCACTCGTCGCGCCTCGGGATACGCAGTATTTT
TRBV6-1	TRBD2	TRBJ2-1	.	CASGRGRAFDEQFF	TGTGCCAGCGGGCGCGGGAGGGCCTTTGATGAGCAGTTCTTC
TRBV7-9	TRBD2	TRBJ2-3	.	CASTLVAGGRTDTQYF	TGTGCCAGCACCTTAGTGGCGGGGGGCCGCACAGATACGCAGTATTTT
TRBV24-1	.	TRBJ2-1	.	CATSEGDNEQFF	TGTGCCACCAGTGAAGGGGACAATGAGCAGTTCTTC
TRBV1	.	TRBJ2-5	few	CTSSQVRGGHQTQYF	TGCACCAGCAGCCAAGTGCGGGGGGGCCATCAGACCCAGTACTTC
TRBV5-1	.	TRBJ1-1	.	CASSLDPGTEAFF	TGCGCCAGCAGCTTGGATCCAGGGACTGAAGCTTTCTTT
TRBV5-1	TRBD1	TRBJ1-6	once	CASSPIGQDWSYNSPLHF	TGCGCCAGCAGCCCCATCGGACAGGACTGGTCCTATAATTCACCCCTCCACTTT
TRBV28	TRBD1	TRBJ1-1	.	CASSPRTGHTEAFF	TGTGCCAGCAGTCCGCGGACAGGGCACACTGAAGCTTTCTTT
TRBV14	.	TRBJ1-4	.	CASSQDLNRQFEKLFF	TGTGCCAGCAGCCAAGATTTGAACAGGCAATTCGAAAAACTGTTTTTT
TRBV7-9	.	TRBJ2-3	.	CASSSGRGRLTDTQYF	TGTGCCAGCAGCTCGGGGCGGGGCAGACTCACAGATACGCAGTATTTT
TRBV27	.	TRBJ1-2	.	CASSPTGWHGYTF	TGTGCCAGCAGTCCTACAGGGTGGCATGGCTACACCTTC
TRBV7-9	.	TRBJ1-2	.	CASSLARGYGYTF	TGTGCCAGCAGCTTAGCGCGCGGCTATGGCTACACCTTC
TRBV5-4	.	TRBJ2-7	.	CASSLNNEQYF	TGTGCCAGCAGCTTGAACAACGAGCAGTACTTC
TRBV7-9	.	TRBJ1-1	.	CASSLWLGEAFF	TGTGCCAGCAGCCTATGGCTGGGCGAAGCTTTCTTT
TRBV7-2	.	TRBJ1-2	.	CASSLIAGGGYGYTF	TGTGCCAGCAGCTTAATCGCGGGCGGGGGCTATGGCTACACCTTC
TRBV30	TRBD1	TRBJ1-1	.	CAWSSRGWTEAFF	TGTGCCTGGAGTTCCAGGGGGTGGACTGAAGCTTTCTTT
TRBV5-4	.	TRBJ1-2	.	CASSLTGSDGYTF	TGTGCCAGCAGCTTGACAGGGTCGGATGGCTACACCTTC
TRBV10-3	.	TRBJ1-2	.	CAISPFREGNRGGYTF	TGTGCCATCAGTCCGTTTCGGGAGGGAAACCGGGGTGGCTACACCTTC
TRBV27	.	TRBJ1-1	.	CASNAGTEAFF	TGTGCCAGCAACGCAGGCACTGAAGCTTTCTTT
TRBV28	TRBD2	TRBJ2-7	.	CASSLMGTNYEQYF	TGTGCCAGCAGTTTGATGGGGACTAACTACGAGCAGTACTTC
TRBV10-3	TRBD2	TRBJ2-3	.	CAISERREGATDTQYF	TGTGCCATCAGTGAGAGGCGGGAGGGTGCCACAGATACGCAGTATTTT
TRBV7-9	TRBD2	TRBJ2-1	.	CASSLSFGLADNEQFF	TGTGCCAGCAGCTTAAGCTTCGGGCTAGCGGACAATGAGCAGTTCTTC
TRBV6-5	.	TRBJ1-5	.	CASSYRGGSGQPQHF	TGTGCCAGCAGTTACCGGGGTGGGAGTGGTCAGCCCCAGCATTTT
TRBV5-1	.	TRBJ1-4	.	CASRPVAGVEKLFF	TGCGCCAGCAGACCCGTAGCAGGGGTTGAAAAACTGTTTTTT
TRBV7-2	TRBD2	TRBJ2-4	.	CASSETSGRNIQYF	TGTGCCAGCAGCGAAACTAGCGGGAGGAACATTCAGTACTTC
TRBV14	.	TRBJ2-1	once	CASSQDPSYNEQFF	TGTGCCAGCAGCCAAGATCCCAGCTACAATGAGCAGTTCTTC
TRBV5-5	.	TRBJ2-5	.	CASSLEGTPGETQYF	TGTGCCAGCAGCTTGGAGGGGACACCCGGGGAGACCCAGTACTTC
TRBV7-7	TRBD1	TRBJ2-1	.	CASSLGTGGRDEQFF	TGTGCCAGCAGCTTAGGGACAGGGGGCCGGGATGAGCAGTTCTTC
TRBV11-2	TRBD1	TRBJ1-1	.	CASSYNDRVNTEAFF	TGTGCCAGCAGCTACAACGACAGGGTGAACACTGAAGCTTTCTTT
TRBV5-1	TRBD2	TRBJ2-7	once	CASSLDGTSSYEQYF	TGCGCCAGCAGCTTGGACGGGACTAGCTCCTACGAGCAGTACTTC
TRBV19	.	TRBJ1-2	once	CASSILRLDNYGYTF	TGTGCCAGTAGTATCCTTAGACTGGATAACTATGGCTACACCTTC
TRBV27	.	TRBJ2-5	.	CASRPPRTQYF	TGTGCCAGCAGGCCTCCGCGGACCCAGTACTTC
TRBV3-1/TRBV3-2	TRBD2	TRBJ2-3	.	CASSQDGTSGDTQYF	TGTGCCAGCAGCCAAGACGGGACTAGTGGAGATACGCAGTATTTT
TRBV5-1	TRBD1	TRBJ2-7	.	CASSRRRTGAGEQYF	TGCGCCAGCAGCCGGAGACGGACAGGGGCCGGTGAGCAGTACTTC
TRBV11-1	.	TRBJ2-7	.	CASSPQDRSSKQYF	TGTGCCAGCAGCCCTCAGGACAGATCATCCAAGCAGTACTTC
TRBV3-1/TRBV3-2	TRBD1	TRBJ1-5	.	CASSQANRGMGEPQHF	TGTGCCAGCAGCCAAGCCAACAGGGGAATGGGGGAGCCCCAGCATTTT
TRBV30	.	TRBJ2-2	.	CAWSTISPGELFF	TGTGCCTGGAGTACGATAAGCCCGGGGGAGCTGTTTTTT
TRBV19	.	TRBJ1-4	few	CASSATPEGEKLFF	TGTGCCAGTAGTGCCACTCCAGAGGGAGAAAAACTGTTTTTT
TRBV19	.	TRBJ1-5	.	CASSPGHDNQPQHF	TGTGCCAGTAGTCCGGGACATGACAATCAGCCCCAGCATTTT
TRBV30	TRBD1	TRBJ2-7	.	CAWIGQGAGEQYF	TGTGCCTGGATTGGGCAGGGGGCTGGCGAGCAGTACTTC
TRBV9	.	TRBJ2-1	.	CASSVASTGNRNEQFF	TGTGCCAGCAGCGTAGCTTCAACAGGGAATCGGAATGAGCAGTTCTTC
TRBV6-5	TRBD2	TRBJ2-7	.	CASRASGIGEQYF	TGTGCCAGCAGAGCTAGCGGGATAGGCGAGCAGTACTTC
TRBV7-2	TRBD2	TRBJ2-3	.	CASRPTPRRGATDTQYF	TGTGCCAGCAGGCCGACGCCCAGGCGGGGGGCCACAGATACGCAGTATTTT
TRBV20-1	TRBD1	TRBJ1-6	.	CSASLQGNSPLHF	TGCAGTGCTAGTTTACAGGGGAATTCACCCCTCCACTTT
TRBV5-7	TRBD1	TRBJ1-6	.	CASSIESRDRVDNSPLHF	TGTGCCAGCAGCATCGAGTCCCGGGACAGGGTGGATAATTCACCCCTCCACTTT
TRBV5-1	.	TRBJ2-1	.	CASTPGGAPYNEQFF	TGCGCCAGCACCCCTGGGGGGGCGCCATACAATGAGCAGTTCTTC
TRBV4-2	TRBD2	TRBJ2-1	.	CASSQAGTSSYNEQFF	TGTGCCAGCAGCCAAGCCGGGACTAGCTCCTACAATGAGCAGTTCTTC
TRBV7-2	.	TRBJ1-5	.	CASSSNNQPQHF	TGTGCCAGCAGCTCCAACAATCAGCCCCAGCATTTT
TRBV15	.	TRBJ2-1	.	CATSRSGEQFF	TGTGCCACCAGCAGATCCGGTGAGCAGTTCTTC
TRBV29-1	TRBD1	TRBJ1-2	once	CSVTGGNDYGYTF	TGCAGCGTTACAGGGGGCAATGACTATGGCTACACCTTC
TRBV9	.	TRBJ2-7	.	CASSVGAGSYEQYF	TGTGCCAGCAGCGTCGGTGCGGGCTCCTACGAGCAGTACTTC